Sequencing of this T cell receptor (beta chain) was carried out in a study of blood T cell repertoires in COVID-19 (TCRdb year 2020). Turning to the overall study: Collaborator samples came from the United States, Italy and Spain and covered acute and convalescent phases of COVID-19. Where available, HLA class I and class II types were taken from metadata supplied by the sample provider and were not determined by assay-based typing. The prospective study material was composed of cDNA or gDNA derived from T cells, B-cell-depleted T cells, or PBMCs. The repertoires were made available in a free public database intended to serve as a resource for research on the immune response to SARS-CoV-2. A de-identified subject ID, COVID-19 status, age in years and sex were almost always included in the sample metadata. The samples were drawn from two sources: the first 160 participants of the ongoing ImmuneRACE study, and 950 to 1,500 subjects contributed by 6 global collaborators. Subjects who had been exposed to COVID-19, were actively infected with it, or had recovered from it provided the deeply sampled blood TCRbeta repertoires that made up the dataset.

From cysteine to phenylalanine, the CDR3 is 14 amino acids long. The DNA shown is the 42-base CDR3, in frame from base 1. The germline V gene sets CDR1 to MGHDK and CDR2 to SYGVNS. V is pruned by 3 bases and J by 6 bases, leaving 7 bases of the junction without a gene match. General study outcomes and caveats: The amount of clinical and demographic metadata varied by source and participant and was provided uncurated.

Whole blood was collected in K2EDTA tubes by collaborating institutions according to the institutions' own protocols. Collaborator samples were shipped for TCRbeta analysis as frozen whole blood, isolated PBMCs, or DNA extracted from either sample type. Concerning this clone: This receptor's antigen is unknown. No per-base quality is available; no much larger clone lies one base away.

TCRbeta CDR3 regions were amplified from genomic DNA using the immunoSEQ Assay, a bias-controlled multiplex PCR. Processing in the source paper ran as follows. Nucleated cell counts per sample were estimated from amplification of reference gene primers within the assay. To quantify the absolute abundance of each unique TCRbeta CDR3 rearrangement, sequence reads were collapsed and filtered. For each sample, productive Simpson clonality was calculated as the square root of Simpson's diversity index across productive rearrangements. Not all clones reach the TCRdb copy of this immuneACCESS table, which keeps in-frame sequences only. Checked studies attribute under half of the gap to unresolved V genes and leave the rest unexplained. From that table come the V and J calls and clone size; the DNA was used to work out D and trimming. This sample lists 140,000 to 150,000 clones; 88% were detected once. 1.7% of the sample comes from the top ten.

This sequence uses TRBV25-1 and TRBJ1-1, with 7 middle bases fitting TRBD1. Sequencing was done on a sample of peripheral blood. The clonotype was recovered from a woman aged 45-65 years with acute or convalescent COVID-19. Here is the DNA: TGTGCCAGCAGTGATCCGGGACAGAGCCCTGAAGCTTTCTTT. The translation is CASSDPGQSPEAFF.